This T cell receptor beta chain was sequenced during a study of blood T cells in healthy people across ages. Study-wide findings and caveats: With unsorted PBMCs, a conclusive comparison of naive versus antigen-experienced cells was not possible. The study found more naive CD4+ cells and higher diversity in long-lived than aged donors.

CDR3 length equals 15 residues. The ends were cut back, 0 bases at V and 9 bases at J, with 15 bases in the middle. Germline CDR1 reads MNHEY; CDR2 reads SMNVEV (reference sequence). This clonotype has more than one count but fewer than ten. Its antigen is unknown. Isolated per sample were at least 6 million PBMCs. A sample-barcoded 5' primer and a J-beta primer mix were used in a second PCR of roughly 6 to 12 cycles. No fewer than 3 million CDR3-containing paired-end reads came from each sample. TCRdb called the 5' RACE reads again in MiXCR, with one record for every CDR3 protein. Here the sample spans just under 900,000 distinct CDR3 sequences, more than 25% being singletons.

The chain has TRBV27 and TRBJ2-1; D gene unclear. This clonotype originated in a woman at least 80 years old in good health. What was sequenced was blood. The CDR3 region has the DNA TGTGCCAGCAGTTTATCCGGGTTCGGAGTTAGTGAGCAGTTCTTC. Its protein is CASSLSGFGVSEQFF.